Listed here are 27 T cell receptor beta chains from one sample, sequenced in a study of blood T cells in healthy people across ages. A sample-barcoded 5' primer and a J-beta primer mix were used in a second PCR of roughly 7 to 12 cycles. TCRdb fed the 5' RACE reads into MiXCR, producing one record per CDR3 protein. This table holds about 770,000 distinct CDR3 sequences, more than 40% found once. The sample was blood. The receptors shown here come from a man aged 60 to 75 in good health.

This clonotype has at least ten counts. The rearrangement links TRBV7-3 to TRBJ2-1; 11 bases match TRBD2. The junction had 7 bases not matched to a gene; V was cut back by 4 bases and J by 8 bases. Germline CDR1 is SGHTA and CDR2 is FQGTGA. The CDR3 is made up of 15 amino acids. The CDR3 DNA sequence: TGTGCCAGCAGCTCACTTAGCGGGGGGGCGGATGAGCAGTTCTTC. It codes for CASSSLSGGADEQFF.

The chain links TRBV18 to TRBJ2-3; the D gene is possibly TRBD2 (6 bases). Germline V lookup: CDR1 KGHSH, CDR2 LQKENI. V lost 0 bases to trimming and J lost 3 bases, with 19 bases between them. The length of the CDR3 is 18 residues. The CDR3 region is CASSPPVAAWGRTDTQYF. Written as DNA, the CDR3 is TGTGCCAGCTCACCACCGGTGGCAGCGTGGGGGAGGACAGATACGCAGTATTTT.

The chain recombines TRBV4-3 with TRBJ2-3, with 8 bases fitting TRBD1. CDR1 is LGHNA, CDR2 YSLEER, per germline. Trimming removed 4 bases from V and 4 bases from J; junction bases left unmatched: 10. This CDR3 has 16 residues. CDR3 coding DNA: TGCGCCAGCAGCCCAGCAGGCAGGGGGCCATCAGATACGCAGTATTTT. Translating it yields CASSPAGRGPSDTQYF.

This chain links TRBV7-8 with TRBJ2-1; 8 bases map to TRBD2. The J call is doubtful: the DNA matches TRBJ2-7 better. This CDR3 is 19 amino acids long. Germline V gene lookup returns CDR1 SGHVS and CDR2 FQNEAQ. CDR3 DNA sequence: TGTGCCAGCAGCTTAGGGCGCCTAGCGGGTTACGGCTCCTACAATGAGCAGTACTTC. It is translated as CASSLGRLAGYGSYNEQYF.

The chain employs TRBV20-1 and TRBJ1-2; TRBD1 aligns across 7 bases. V shed 3 bases and J 1 base; nucleotides not matched to a gene: 5. From germline, CDR1 is DFQATT and CDR2 SNEGSKA (reference sequence). This CDR3 region has 14 residues. The CDR3 coding sequence is TGCAGTGCTAGGGGACAGACGATTAACTATGGCTACACCTTC. It is translated as CSARGQTINYGYTF.

Only a few counts were recorded for this clonotype. The chain combines TRBV13 with TRBJ2-3; D unclear. Per germline, CDR1 PRHDT and CDR2 FYEKMQ (reference sequence). The CDR3 runs to 13 residues. V was trimmed by 5 bases and J by 3 bases, leaving 9 bases between them. The CDR3 sequence: CASSQTGTDTQYF. In DNA form, the CDR3 reads TGTGCCAGCAGCCAGACGGGTACAGATACGCAGTATTTT.

This clonotype showed up just a few times. V and J are TRBV10-3 and TRBJ2-7; possibly TRBD2 for D (5 bases). The CDR3 sequence is 15 residues long. Germline CDR1 reads ENHRY; CDR2 reads SYGVKD. V was trimmed by 0 bases and J by 4 bases, leaving 13 bases between them. The CDR3 loop is CAISESVRGLYEQYF. In DNA, the CDR3 is TGTGCCATCAGTGAGTCGGTGAGAGGGCTGTACGAGCAGTACTTC.

This clonotype has a handful of counts. The V gene is TRBV19, the J gene TRBJ2-3, with no clear D. The germline V and J ends were trimmed by 5 bases and 6 bases, with 12 bases remaining between them. Germline CDR1 LNHDA, CDR2 SQIVND (reference sequence). The CDR3 is made up of 13 amino acids. CDR3 sequence: CASSALPSDTQYF. The DNA of the CDR3 is TGTGCCAGTAGTGCACTTCCGTCCGATACGCAGTATTTT.

V gene TRBV12-3 or TRBV12-4 combines with J gene TRBJ2-5, with 8 bases matching TRBD1. The V and J ends lost 5 bases and 7 bases, in that order; junction bases with no gene match: 12. This CDR3 spans 15 amino acids. As DNA, the CDR3 is TGTGCCAGCAGTCCAGACAGGGGATGGCTAGGGACCCAGTACTTC. Its protein is CASSPDRGWLGTQYF.

Ten or more counts support this clonotype. V usage is TRBV7-2 and J usage is TRBJ2-1; 10 bases agree with TRBD2. Germline V gene data show CDR1 as SGHTA and CDR2 as FQGNSA. The CDR3 runs to 15 residues. The trim removed 5 bases at V and 4 bases at J, leaving 5 bases unmatched. DNA of the CDR3: TGTGCCAGCAGCCTTCTAGCGGGAGAGTACAATGAGCAGTTCTTC. Amino acids: CASSLLAGEYNEQFF.

As to this clonotype: A much larger clone differs by one base, so this may be a read error. V and J are TRBV7-3 and TRBJ2-5; TRBD1 matches at 9 bases. Gene TRBJ2-7 matches the end of the DNA better, so the J call may be wrong. CDR1 is SGHTA, CDR2 FQGTGA, per germline. The CDR3 is 13 residues long. CDR3 in amino acids: CAISPGQGYEQYF. The CDR3 DNA reads TGTGCCATCAGTCCGGGACAGGGTTACGAGCAGTACTTC.

In this sample, this clonotype turned up a few times. The rearrangement uses TRBV5-1 and TRBJ2-3; D may be TRBD2 (6 bases). The V and J ends lost 4 bases and 5 bases respectively, with 11 bases between them. CDR3 length: 13 amino acids. CDR1 is SGHRS, CDR2 YFSETQ, per germline. CDR3 protein: CASSPLAGDTQYF. The DNA of the CDR3 is TGCGCCAGCAGCCCACTAGCCGGAGATACGCAGTATTTT.

Concerning this clonotype: This may arise from a read error, as a much more abundant clone is one base away. V gene TRBV9 combines with J gene TRBJ1-6, with 8 bases fitting TRBD1. Germline CDR1 reads SGDLS; CDR2 reads YYNGEE. This CDR3 contains 14 residues. The CDR3 nucleotides are TGTACCAGCAGCCCCGGACAGGGAGGATCACCCCTCCACTTT. It is translated as CTSSPGQGGSPLHF.

This clonotype was seen at least ten times. This sequence joins TRBV10-3 and TRBJ2-1, with D uncertain. Deletions cut 6 bases from V and 14 bases from J, with 14 bases between. The germline V gene encodes CDR1 ENHRY and CDR2 SYGVKD. This CDR3 spans 11 amino acids. CDR3 loop: CAIRGLSGEFF. The CDR3 nucleotides are TGTGCCATCAGGGGCCTTAGTGGGGAGTTCTTC.

A few counts support this clonotype. The J gene is TRBJ2-7, the V gene TRBV2; no reliable D call. V was shortened by 8 bases and J by 2 bases, with 16 bases between the two germline ends. CDR1 and CDR2 from the germline V gene are SNHLY and FYNNEI. CDR3 length: 14 amino acids. CDR3: CASLGRTTPYEQYF. CDR3 coding DNA: TGTGCCAGCCTCGGACGTACCACTCCCTACGAGCAGTACTTC. Drawing the rest from reference TRBV2 and TRBJ2-7, the complete variable domain is EPEVTQTPSHQVTQMGQEVILRCVPISNHLYFYWYRQILGQKVEFLVSFYNNEISEKSEIFDDQFSVERPDGSNFTLKIRSTKLEDSAMYFCASLGRTTPYEQYFGPGTRLTVT.

The gene calls are TRBV12-3 or TRBV12-4 and TRBJ1-2; no clear D. V was pared by 3 bases and J by 10 bases, with 9 bases between. The CDR3 length is 11 residues. CDR3 region: CASSLWDLYTF. Written as DNA, the CDR3 is TGTGCCAGCAGTTTGTGGGATCTCTACACCTTC.

The chain is built from TRBV7-9 and TRBJ2-7; 8 bases map to TRBD1. CDR3 length equals 15 residues. J gave up 0 bases and V 4 bases, and 5 bases lay outside the gene matches. CDR1 is SEHNR and CDR2 is FQNEAQ in the germline V gene (reference sequence). CDR3 bases: TGTGCCAGCAGCTCTGGGACAGGAATCTCCTACGAGCAGTACTTC. It codes for CASSSGTGISYEQYF.

CDR3 sequence reads: CASSPGTGSQQYF. CDR3 DNA: TGTGCCAGCAGCCCAGGGACAGGGTCCCAGCAGTACTTC. The rearrangement links TRBV12-3 or TRBV12-4 to TRBJ2-5; the match to TRBD1 covers 9 bases. V lost 6 bases, J lost 11 bases, and 10 bases stayed unmatched. The CDR3 covers 13 residues.

The chain uses TRBV2 and TRBJ2-7; a possible D gene is TRBD2 (6 bases). This CDR3 spans 13 amino acids. CDR1 is SNHLY, CDR2 FYNNEI, per germline. Trimming pared 7 bases from V and 2 bases from J, leaving 12 bases between. The CDR3 here is CASTRGPTYEQYF. The CDR3 DNA reads TGTGCCAGCACGCGGGGCCCAACCTACGAGCAGTACTTC.

This chain links TRBV28 with TRBJ2-5; TRBD1 matches at 9 bases. Germline CDR1 reads MDHEN; CDR2 reads SYDVKM. V lost 6 bases, J lost 13 bases, and 12 bases stayed unmatched. The CDR3 runs 13 residues. CDR3 in DNA: TGTGCCAGCAGGTACCACCGACAGGGGGTAGGGTACTTC. Protein product: CASRYHRQGVGYF.

This clonotype was detected once. This chain uses TRBV20-1 with TRBJ2-1; 13 bases map to TRBD2. This CDR3 has 18 residues. The germline V gene encodes CDR1 DFQATT and CDR2 SNEGSKA (reference sequence). J gave up 7 bases and V 3 bases, and 15 bases lay outside the gene matches. CDR3 protein: CSARATSGGAAGRNEQFF. The CDR3 nucleotides read TGCAGTGCTAGGGCAACTAGCGGGGGGGCCGCGGGGAGGAATGAGCAGTTCTTC.

To note about this clonotype: Germline and junction disagree at one end, which may indicate a read error. The chain uses TRBV6-6 and TRBJ2-7, with 9 bases identical to TRBD1. CDR1 MNHNY and CDR2 SVGAGI come from the germline V gene (reference sequence). CDR3 length equals 14 residues. The CDR3 nucleotides read TGTACCAGCACCCTGACAGGGGGGATCTACGAGCAGTACTTC. Its protein is CTSTLTGGIYEQYF.

The rearrangement uses TRBV20-1 and TRBJ2-7, with D hard to call. This CDR3 is 11 amino acids long. The V and J ends lost 6 bases and 5 bases respectively, with 11 bases between them. CDR1 is DFQATT, CDR2 SNEGSKA, per germline (reference sequence). CDR3 nucleotides: TGCAGTGCGCCAAACAACCACGAGCAGTACTTC. This encodes CSAPNNHEQYF.

The table lists this clonotype with a few counts. The chain combines TRBV20-1 with TRBJ2-7; D gene unclear. This CDR3 has 11 residues. CDR1 is DFQATT and CDR2 is SNEGSKA in the germline V gene (reference sequence). Here the CDR3 DNA reads TGCAGCCTGACAAAAACCTACGAGCAGTACTTC. Amino acid sequence: CSLTKTYEQYF.

V is TRBV29-1 and J is TRBJ2-3; 11 nucleotides match TRBD1. Trimming took 6 bases from V and 4 from J; bases not matched to a gene: 6. CDR1 SQVTM and CDR2 ANQGSEA come from the germline V gene. CDR3 size: 14 residues. The CDR3 region is CSVDPGQGADTQYF. Here the CDR3 DNA reads TGCAGCGTCGATCCGGGACAGGGGGCAGATACGCAGTATTTT.

The chain is built from TRBV20-1 and TRBJ1-2; D is possibly TRBD1 (6 bases). Germline CDR1 is DFQATT and CDR2 is SNEGSKA (reference sequence). The V end lost 6 bases, the J end lost 6 bases, and 20 bases lay between the germline ends. The CDR3 runs to 14 residues. Here the CDR3 reads CSAYSGDYQDGYTF. The DNA for the CDR3 is TGCAGTGCCTACTCAGGGGATTATCAAGATGGCTACACCTTC.

This clonotype was detected a few times. The V call is TRBV5-6, the J call TRBJ2-7; D is unclear. The CDR3 contains 16 residues. Germline values: CDR1 SGHDT, CDR2 YYEEEE. Trimming took 0 bases from V and 1 from J, leaving 14 bases between them. The CDR3 DNA is TGTGCCAGCAGCTTGGGGGCAGGTGTCGTTTCCTACGAGCAGTACTTC. Translated, it gives CASSLGAGVVSYEQYF.